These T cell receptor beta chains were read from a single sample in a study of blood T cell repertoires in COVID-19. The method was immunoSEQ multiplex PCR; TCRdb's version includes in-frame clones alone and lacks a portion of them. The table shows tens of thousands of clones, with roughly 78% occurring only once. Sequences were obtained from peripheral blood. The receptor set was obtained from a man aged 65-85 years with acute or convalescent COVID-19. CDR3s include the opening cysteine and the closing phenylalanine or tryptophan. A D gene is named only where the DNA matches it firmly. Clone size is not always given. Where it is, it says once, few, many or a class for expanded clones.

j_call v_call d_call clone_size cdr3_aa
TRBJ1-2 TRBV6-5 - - CASSARGRTGYTF
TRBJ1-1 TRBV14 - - CASKAGYNTEAFF
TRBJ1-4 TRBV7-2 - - CASSLSGLANEKLFF
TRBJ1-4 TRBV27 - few CASSLGGRFNEKLFF
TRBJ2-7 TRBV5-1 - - CASSLSMQAPYEQYF
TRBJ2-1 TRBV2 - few CASSRRDSSYNEQFF
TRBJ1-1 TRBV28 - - CASSLRGGLTEAFF
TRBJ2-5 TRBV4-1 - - CASSPEDSPRETQYF
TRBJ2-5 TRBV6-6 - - CASSYGGTQETQYF
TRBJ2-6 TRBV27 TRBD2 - CASRGLAGNPGANVLTF
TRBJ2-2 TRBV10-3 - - CAIRPGNTGELFF
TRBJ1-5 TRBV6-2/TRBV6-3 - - CASSLWAQPQHF
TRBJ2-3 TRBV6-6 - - CASSYSQGGPDTQYF
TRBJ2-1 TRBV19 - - CASSIVVAGWGDEQFF
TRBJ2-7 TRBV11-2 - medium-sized CASSFTGRFSYEQYF
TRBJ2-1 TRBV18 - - CASSPLGLAKQFF
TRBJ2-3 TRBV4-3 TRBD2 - CASSQEAGGTQYF
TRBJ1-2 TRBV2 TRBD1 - CASTGWGGGRDRVNYGYTF
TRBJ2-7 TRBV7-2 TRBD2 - CASSLSSGTNYEQYF
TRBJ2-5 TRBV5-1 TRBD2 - CASSLGTSGDQETQYF
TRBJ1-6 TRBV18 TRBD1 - CASSQTGEISPLHF
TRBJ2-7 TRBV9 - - CASSPGQGLPYEQYF
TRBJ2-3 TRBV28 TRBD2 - CASSWEGISDTQYF
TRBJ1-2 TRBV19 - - CASTNDSHYGYTF
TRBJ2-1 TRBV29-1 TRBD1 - CSVAGTGGTQFF
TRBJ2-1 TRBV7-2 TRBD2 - CASSVGLAGGGNEQFF
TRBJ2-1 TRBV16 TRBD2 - CASSQSTGGVIRKFF
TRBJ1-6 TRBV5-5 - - CASSQGGVNSPLHF
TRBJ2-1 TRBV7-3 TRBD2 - CASSRTGTSGGLNEQFF
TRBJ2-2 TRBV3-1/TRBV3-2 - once CASSPMTANTGELFF
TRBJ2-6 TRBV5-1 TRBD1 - CASAGDRGRAGANVLTF
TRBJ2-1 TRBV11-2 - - CASSLLQAEYNEQFF
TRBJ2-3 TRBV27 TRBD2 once CASSFKIAGINTDTQYF
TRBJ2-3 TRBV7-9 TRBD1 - CASSMGQDSTDTQYF
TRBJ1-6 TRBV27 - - CASSLVWASSYNSPLHF
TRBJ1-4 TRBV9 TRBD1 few CASSDGGQHNEKLFF
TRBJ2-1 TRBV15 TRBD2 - CATSREGSGMSSYNEQFF
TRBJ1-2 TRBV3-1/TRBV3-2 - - CASSQDGFNYGYTF
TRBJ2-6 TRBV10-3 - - CAISDRYSGANVLTF
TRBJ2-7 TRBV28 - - CASSSPPPLSYEQYF